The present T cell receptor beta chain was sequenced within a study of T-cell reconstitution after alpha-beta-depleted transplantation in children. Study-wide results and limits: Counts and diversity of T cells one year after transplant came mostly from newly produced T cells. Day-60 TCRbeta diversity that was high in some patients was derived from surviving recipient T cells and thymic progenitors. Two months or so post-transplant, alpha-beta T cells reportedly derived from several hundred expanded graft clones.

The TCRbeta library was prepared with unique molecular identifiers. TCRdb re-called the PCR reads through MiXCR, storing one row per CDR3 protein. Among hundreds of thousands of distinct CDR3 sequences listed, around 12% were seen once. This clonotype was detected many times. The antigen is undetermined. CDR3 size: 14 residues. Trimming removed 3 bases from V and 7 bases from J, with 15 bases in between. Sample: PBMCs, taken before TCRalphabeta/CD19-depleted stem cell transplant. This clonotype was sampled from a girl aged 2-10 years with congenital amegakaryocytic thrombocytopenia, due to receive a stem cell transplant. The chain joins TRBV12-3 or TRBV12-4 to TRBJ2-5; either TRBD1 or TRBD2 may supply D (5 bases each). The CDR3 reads CASSLSPVGGTQYF. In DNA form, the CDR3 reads TGTGCCAGCAGTTTGAGTCCTGTTGGGGGGACCCAGTACTTC.